Listed here is a single T cell receptor (beta chain). CDR1 is MGHRA and CDR2 is YSYEKL in the germline V gene. This CDR3 has 14 amino acids. Trimming pared 1 base from V and 7 bases from J, leaving 11 bases between. This entry is derived from a study of control samples from healthy donors and cancer patients. The data were produced by immunoSEQ multiplex PCR, yet TCRdb's version contains in-frame clones alone and is incomplete. Among 160,000 or so clones listed, roughly 92% were seen once. The sequencing sample was made of blood. This TCR was sampled from a woman aged 25 to 39 in good health. V and J are TRBV4-1 and TRBJ1-3, with D maybe TRBD1 (5 bases). CDR3 residues: CASSQGQGLNTIYF. The CDR3 nucleotides are TGCGCCAGCAGCCAAGGGCAGGGCCTTAACACCATATATTTT.